Listed here are 14 T cell receptor beta chains from one sample, sequenced in a study of T cells in localized non-small cell lung cancer. Profiled with immunoSEQ multiplex PCR; TCRdb holds only in-frame clones, not every one. The table lists 100,000 to 150,000 clones, roughly 90% of them singletons. Sequenced material: peripheral blood, taken before any cancer treatment. The origin of the receptors is a female donor of 60 years or more with stage I lung adenocarcinoma.

The rearrangement joins TRBV28 to TRBJ1-5; D gene uncertain. CDR3 size: 14 residues. Per germline, CDR1 MDHEN and CDR2 SYDVKM. V was pared by 6 bases and J by 7 bases, with 16 bases between. CDR3 loop: CASSSTGRRQPQHF. The DNA of the CDR3 is TGTGCCAGCAGCTCCACGGGCCGGAGGCAGCCCCAGCATTTT.

This clone showed up just a few times. The V and J genes are TRBV6-5 and TRBJ2-7, with TRBD2 matching over 7 bases. V was clipped by 6 bases and J by 3 bases; unmatched bases: 11. This CDR3 region has 15 residues. Germline V lookup: CDR1 MNHEY, CDR2 SVGAGI. The CDR3 sequence: CASRRARERNYEQYF. The DNA of the CDR3 is TGTGCCAGCAGGAGAGCGCGGGAGCGAAACTACGAGCAGTACTTC.

About this clone: In the same sample, other DNA sequences code for this CDR3. The J gene is TRBJ2-5, the V gene TRBV28; maybe TRBD2 (5 bases). The V end lost 2 bases, the J end lost 5 bases, and 9 bases lay between the germline ends. This CDR3 region has 13 residues. Germline CDR1 reads MDHEN; CDR2 reads SYDVKM. CDR3 sequence: CASSLPGLETQYF. DNA of the CDR3: TGTGCCAGCAGTTTACCCGGACTGGAGACCCAGTACTTC.

The chain joins TRBV7-2 to TRBJ2-5; 15 bases are a match to TRBD2. Germline CDR1 is SGHTA and CDR2 is FQGNSA. Trimming cost V 5 bases and J 4 bases; bases outside gene matches: 8. CDR3 length equals 17 residues. The CDR3 sequence: CASSPRTSGRAAETQYF. The CDR3 nucleotides read TGTGCCAGCAGCCCAAGGACTAGCGGGAGGGCCGCAGAGACCCAGTACTTC.

This chain connects TRBV6-1 to TRBJ1-1, with a tentative D call TRBD1 (5 bases). This CDR3 has 13 residues. The V and J ends lost 5 bases and 6 bases respectively, with 13 bases between them. Per the germline V gene, CDR1 is MNHNS and CDR2 is SASEGT. Here the CDR3 DNA reads TGTGCCAGCAGTCTGGGACGGGATGCTGAAGCTTTCTTT. This codes for CASSLGRDAEAFF.

The chain uses TRBV27 and TRBJ1-2; a possible D gene is TRBD1 (6 bases). The CDR3 is 20 amino acids. The V end was cut by 7 bases, the J end by 4 bases, with 34 bases between. Germline assignment: CDR1 MNHEY and CDR2 SMNVEV (reference sequence). CDR3 sequence (DNA): TGTGCCAGCACAATCTTAGGGGGTCGAGGGCGTCGCGGCGCTACCTATGGCTACACCTTC. This sequence encodes CASTILGGRGRRGATYGYTF.

This chain links TRBV28 with TRBJ2-3; D possibly corresponds to TRBD1 (5 bases). Germline CDR1 and CDR2: MDHEN and SYDVKM. This CDR3 contains 15 residues. V dropped 2 bases and J dropped 0 bases, with 9 bases sitting between them. The CDR3 loop is CASSLQGSSTDTQYF. The CDR3 coding sequence is TGTGCCAGCAGTTTACAGGGCTCTAGCACAGATACGCAGTATTTT.

The chain couples TRBV7-8 to TRBJ2-5; no clear D. CDR3 length: 12 amino acids. V shed 1 base and J shed 5 bases, with 5 bases lying between them. The germline CDR1 and CDR2 sequences are SGHVS and FQNEAQ. The CDR3 DNA reads TGTGCCAGCAGCTTAGAAAGGGAGACCCAGTACTTC. Translation gives CASSLERETQYF.

The sample holds one count of this clone. The genes are TRBV28 and TRBJ2-1; 9 bases map to TRBD2. Germline V CDR1 and CDR2: MDHEN, SYDVKM. The CDR3 is 14 amino acids. The V and J ends lost 6 bases and 9 bases, in that order; junction bases with no gene match: 9. CDR3 in amino acids: CASSLAGQFGEQFF. In DNA, the CDR3 is TGTGCCAGCAGCCTAGCGGGACAGTTCGGTGAGCAGTTCTTC.

The chain recombines TRBV5-1 with TRBJ2-3; D is possibly TRBD2 (5 bases). CDR3 length equals 20 residues. V lost 0 bases and J 0 bases, leaving 23 bases between the germline ends. Germline V gene data show CDR1 as SGHRS and CDR2 as YFSETQ. The CDR3 is CASSLAISVGRPSSTDTQYF. CDR3 nucleotides: TGCGCCAGCAGCTTGGCGATTTCGGTAGGGAGACCCTCTAGCACAGATACGCAGTATTTT.

About this clone: The junction departs from the called germline gene at one end, perhaps through a read error. The chain links TRBV5-6 to TRBJ2-1, with a weak D call TRBD1 (5 bases). The CDR3 totals 14 residues. The germline V gene encodes CDR1 SGHDT and CDR2 YYEEEE. The CDR3 DNA reads as TGTGCCAGTAGACCCGGCCGCGCGGACAATGGGCAGTTCTTC. It translates to CASRPGRADNGQFF. Based on the CDR3 plus reference TRBV5-6 and TRBJ2-1, the full variable domain is DAGVTQSPTHLIKTRGQQVTLRCSPKSGHDTVSWYQQALGQGPQFIFQYYEEEERQRGNFPDRFSGHQFPNYSSELNVNALLLGDSALYLCASRPGRADNGQFFGPGTRLTVL.

The chain is built from TRBV4-1 and TRBJ1-4; possible D gene TRBD1, 5 bases. Per the germline V gene, CDR1 is MGHRA and CDR2 is YSYEKL. The CDR3 contains 17 residues. V gave up 6 bases and J gave up 7 bases, with 24 bases separating them. This chain's CDR3 is CASRQPGTSLRSEKLFF. The CDR3 nucleotides are TGCGCCAGCAGACAACCCGGGACCTCATTGAGAAGTGAAAAACTGTTTTTT.

The chain recombines TRBV18 with TRBJ1-5; TRBD1 might be the D (5 bases). V gave up 3 bases and J gave up 4 bases, with 7 bases separating them. The germline CDR1 and CDR2 sequences are KGHSH and LQKENI. The CDR3 consists of 13 residues. CDR3 bases: TGTGCCAGCTCACCGGGGGGAAATCAGCCCCAGCATTTT. This gives the protein CASSPGGNQPQHF.

This clone was observed a single time. The rearrangement joins TRBV10-2 to TRBJ2-5, with TRBD2 matching 10 bases. The CDR3 extends over 14 amino acids. V lost 2 bases, J lost 7 bases, and 4 bases stayed unmatched. Germline V gene sequence: CDR1 WSHSY, CDR2 SAAADI. In DNA form, the CDR3 reads TGCGCCAGCAGTGAGCCTAGCGGGGGCGCGACCCAGTACTTC. Protein product: CASSEPSGGATQYF.